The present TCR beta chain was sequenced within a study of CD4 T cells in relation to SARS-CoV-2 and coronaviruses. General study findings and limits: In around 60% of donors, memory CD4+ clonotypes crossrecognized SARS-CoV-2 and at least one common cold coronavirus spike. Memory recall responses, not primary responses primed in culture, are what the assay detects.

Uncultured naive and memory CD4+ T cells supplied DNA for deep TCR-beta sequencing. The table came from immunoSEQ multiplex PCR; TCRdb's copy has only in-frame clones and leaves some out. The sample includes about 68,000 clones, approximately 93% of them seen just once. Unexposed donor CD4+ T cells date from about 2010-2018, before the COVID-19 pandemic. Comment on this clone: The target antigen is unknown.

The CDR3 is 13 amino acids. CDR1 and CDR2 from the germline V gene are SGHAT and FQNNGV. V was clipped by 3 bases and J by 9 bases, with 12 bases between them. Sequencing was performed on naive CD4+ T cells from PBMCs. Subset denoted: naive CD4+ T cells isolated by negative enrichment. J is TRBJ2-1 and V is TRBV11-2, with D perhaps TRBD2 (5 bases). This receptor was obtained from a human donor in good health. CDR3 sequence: CASSFVVRGEQFF. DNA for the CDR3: TGTGCCAGCAGCTTCGTAGTTCGGGGTGAGCAGTTCTTC. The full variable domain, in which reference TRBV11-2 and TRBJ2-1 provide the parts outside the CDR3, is EAGVAQSPRYKIIEKRQSVAFWCNPISGHATLYWYQQILGQGPKLLIQFQNNGVVDDSQLPKDRFSAERLKGVDSTLKIQPAKLEDSAVYLCASSFVVRGEQFFGPGTRLTVL.